This T cell receptor beta chain was obtained from a study of cytomegalovirus exposure and HLA in healthy donors (dated by TCRdb to about 2017). Regarding the study in general: An earlier analysis of several hundred of the donors reported 250 to 300 Gb of sequence data and 100 million to 140 million unique TCR beta sequences from about 179 million T cells. Roughly 300 gigabases of sequencing data and approximately 85 million unique TCR sequences were included in an early release covering 550 to 800 HLA-typed donors. The genetic ancestry cluster associated with self-reported Caucasian donors included 70% to 85% of the 300 to 400 genotyped donors. The study aimed to test whether cataloging public T cell receptors could reveal signatures of past pathogen exposure. The T cell repertoires of several hundred subjects were profiled by immunosequencing and related to cytomegalovirus serostatus. A separate validation cohort of over 95 different subjects was used in addition to the 666-subject first cohort. The study combined high-throughput TCR immunosequencing, statistical association of individual TCRs with disease status, and machine learning to predict cytomegalovirus infection status. A later analysis re-analyzed previously published TCR beta repertoires from 500 to 700 donors and added high-resolution HLA genotyping to study TCR occurrence patterns. Rather than drawing on any new phenotypic data, the later analysis identified candidate immune exposures from TCR beta sequences and the way those sequences occurred across donors. An earlier analysis of 450 to 750 of the donors used high-throughput TCR beta sequencing to judge whether each TCR beta V gene segment behaved as functional or pseudogenic. Donor age, sex, ethnicity and CMV serostatus were compiled alongside the repertoire data. In a later genetic analysis, genome-wide SNP genotypes for about three fifths of the roughly 670 donors were used, and that subset was treated as a discovery cohort. All discovery cohort repertoires had been generated on a single sequencing platform. HLA typing covered class I and class II loci at four-digit resolution. Typing coverage differed by locus: A, B, C, DRB1 and DQB1 were typed in about 620-630 donors, DQA1 in about 500, DPA1 in approximately 600, and DPB1 in 450 to 480. Roughly 5 DR-DQ haplotypes were handled as single units for association and clustering because linkage in the cohort was strong. Across around 400 genotyped donors of the cohort, an average of approximately 220,000 unique TCR beta nucleotide sequences per donor were sequenced, and approximately 19% of those sequences were non-productive.

The library was generated by the immunoSEQ multiplex PCR assay. The multiplex PCR relied on a mix of 60 forward primers for TCR Vbeta segments and 13 reverse primers for TCR Jbeta segments. The CDR3 region of rearranged TCR beta genes was amplified from genomic DNA by a multiplex PCR assay. The amplified TCR beta libraries were sequenced on the Illumina HiSeq System as 87-base-pair reads. The authors processed their data as follows. Across the 640 or so repertoires, a later analysis counted 60 million to 90 million unique TCR beta chains, roughly 11 million of which were shared by at least two donors. A nearest-neighbor algorithm error-corrected the raw reads and collapsed the reads into unique sequences, merging closely related sequences to remove PCR and sequencing errors. Alignment of CDR3 sequences to IMGT reference sequences was used to assign V, D and J gene segments. For a sequence to be retained, at least a six-nucleotide match to both a V gene segment and a J gene segment was required. Rearrangements were called productive when the CDR3 lacked stop codons and stayed in frame with V and J; all others were non-productive. CDR3 was defined by IMGT convention, running from the second conserved V-encoded cysteine to the conserved J-encoded phenylalanine. In an earlier analysis of around 600 of the donors, sequences lacking an unambiguous match to a single V gene segment were excluded. In an earlier analysis of about 590 of the donors, a V segment was called functional when productive rearrangements were above 56.7%, and segregating when the standard deviation between donors exceeded 5%. A statistical classification framework was built for diagnosing cytomegalovirus status from the catalog of TCR beta chain sequences. In a later analysis, TCR nucleotide sequences were compared against IMGT/GENE-DB human TR gene sequences so that V and J genes could be assigned. The TCRdist pipeline was used in a later analysis to assign CDR3 sequences and most-parsimonious VDJ recombination scenarios. A later analysis defined each TCR beta chain by its CDR3 amino acid sequence plus V-gene family, and excluded reads lacking a unique V-gene family. In a later analysis, some 600 highly shared, low-generation-probability nucleotide sequences were removed to address suspected cross-contamination and a sequencing artifact. In a later analysis, a clonal expansion index was calculated for each public chain from normalized within-repertoire ranks of inferred template counts. In a later analysis, generation probabilities were computed with a VDJ recombination model fitted to out-of-frame rearrangements, and the resulting probabilities were checked against IGoR. In a later analysis, TCR-TCR, TCR-HLA and TCR-CMV co-occurrence was scored with hypergeometric tests, and a repertoire-size bias correction was applied to TCR pairs. To estimate false discovery rates, a later analysis permuted the HLA or CMV assignments 20 times. A later analysis grouped co-occurring TCRs with DBSCAN, adding TCRdist sequence similarity when clustering within HLA-allele-positive subsets. For co-occurrence clustering, repertoires with fewer than 30,000 or more than 120,000 public chains were excluded, along with 4 to 6 repertoires with anomalous nucleotide sharing. This is the immuneACCESS table as TCRdb keeps it, with only in-frame sequences that have V and J called. A part of the clones is gone; compared with another copy, unresolved V genes explain less than half, and the rest is unexplained. V and J calls plus clone size are reproduced from that table; the DNA served to infer D and trimming. A total of 150,000 to 200,000 clones appear in this sample, roughly 80% of them only once. The top ten clones comprise approximately 5% of the sample.

Points the paper makes about the study in general: The authors suggested that the approach could potentially be extended to other disease states and immunological phenotypes. In a later analysis, HLA-associated TCR beta chains were found to be more clonally expanded and to have lower generation probabilities than equally common non-associated chains. While some public TCRs were present in many individuals, most TCR sequences turned up only very rarely across donors. Broadly in line with IMGT annotations, most TCR beta V segments showed up in productive rearrangements about 90% or about 30% of the time in an earlier analysis of roughly 590 of the donors. The only immune exposure information available for the cohort was CMV serostatus. Several of the top co-occurrence clusters appeared to be linked to parvovirus B19, influenza, CMV and Epstein-Barr virus, according to a later analysis. In a later analysis, the rate of TCR association differed among HLA loci, with DRB1 alleles having the most associated TCRs and HLA-C alleles having the fewest. A cluster of highly shared sequence variants was judged likely to represent a technical artifact of the sequencing pipeline. Some IMGT-functional V segments, including TRBV6-2 and TRBV6-3, could not be told apart with the 87-base-pair reads, so those segments were excluded. The study listed around 160 TCR beta chains as associated with cytomegalovirus. Only TCR beta chains were sequenced in this cohort, and the absence of alpha or paired-chain data limited detectable features. A later analysis associated roughly 17,000 TCR beta sequences with specific HLA alleles at a false discovery rate of 0.05. In both the original and validation cohorts, the classifier was reported to diagnose cytomegalovirus status with high specificity and sensitivity. In vitro tests confirmed that a few of the cytomegalovirus-associated TCR beta chains recognize cytomegalovirus antigens. In a later genetic analysis, a missense DCLRE1C variant was associated with V-gene and J-gene trimming of TCR beta chains, and the association was replicated in an independent cohort. Sequencing depth was assumed to be roughly uniform across donors in the presence/absence analyses, though that assumption may not hold. Correlated functional status among segregating V segments might reflect linkage disequilibrium, but an unknown experimental factor could not be ruled out. The earlier analysis of approximately 560 of the donors excluded some 15 rarely observed V segments, including chromosome 9 orphons, because counts were too low. Because HLA typing was unavailable for some donors at each locus, only the typed subset was used in association tests. A later genetic analysis reported fewer N-insertions in productive TCRs among donors in an Asian-associated ancestry cluster than the approximately 670-donor mean. Assigning TCR associations to individual alleles was difficult when HLA alleles, especially DR and DQ, strongly co-occurred. A further reported finding was that TCR beta sequences accurately predicted the HLA-A and HLA-B alleles for most subjects in the first cohort. A later analysis found that most CMV-associated TCR beta chains appeared HLA-restricted, with HLA associations seemingly driven largely by CMV exposure.

This clone was detected only a few times. Its antigen specificity is not known. The input lacks base qualities; no much larger clone sits a single base away. The CDR3 has 14 amino acids, counting the end cysteine and phenylalanine. The CDR3 DNA has 42 bases and is translated from base 1. The cohort comprised around 690 healthy bone marrow donors. At the time of sampling, all cohort members were nominally healthy, though unrecorded immune exposures were likely present. The donor tested CMV seropositive, placing the donor among the 289 seropositive members of the cohort. Every donor gave a peripheral blood sample, and the peripheral blood mononuclear cells from that sample were used for TCR beta sequencing. The Qiagen DNeasy Blood Extraction Kit was used to extract genomic DNA from the blood cell samples.

The source of this sequence is a woman aged 18-30 years in good health and CMV-seropositive. Material: PBMCs. Recombination connected TRBV12-2 to TRBJ2-3; the DNA was not used to check the table's D call, TRBD1. TRBV12-2 is described as a pseudogene. The DNA sequence follows: TGTGCAAGTCGGCTAATCAGGACAGGGGAAACGCAGTATTTT. It is translated as CASRLIRTGETQYF.